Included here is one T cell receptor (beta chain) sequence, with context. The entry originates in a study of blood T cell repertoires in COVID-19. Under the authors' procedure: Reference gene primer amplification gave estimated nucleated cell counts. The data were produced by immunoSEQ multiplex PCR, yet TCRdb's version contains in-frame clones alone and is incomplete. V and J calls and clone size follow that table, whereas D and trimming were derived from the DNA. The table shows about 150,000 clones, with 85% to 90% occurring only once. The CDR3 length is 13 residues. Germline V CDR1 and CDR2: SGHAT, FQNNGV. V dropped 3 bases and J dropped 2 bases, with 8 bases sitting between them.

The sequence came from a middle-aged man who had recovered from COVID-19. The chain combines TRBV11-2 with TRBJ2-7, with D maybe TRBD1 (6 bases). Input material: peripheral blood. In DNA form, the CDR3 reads TGTGCCAGCAGCTTTCAGGGGACCTACGAGCAGTACTTC. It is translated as CASSFQGTYEQYF. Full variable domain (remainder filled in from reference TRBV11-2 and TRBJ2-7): EAGVAQSPRYKIIEKRQSVAFWCNPISGHATLYWYQQILGQGPKLLIQFQNNGVVDDSQLPKDRFSAERLKGVDSTLKIQPAKLEDSAVYLCASSFQGTYEQYFGPGTRLTVT.